This is a list of T cell receptor beta chains from one sample in a study of blood T cell repertoires in COVID-19. Assay used: immunoSEQ multiplex PCR; TCRdb lists only in-frame clones, some missing. The data show 150,000 to 250,000 clones, roughly 87% seen once. What was sequenced was PBMCs or T cells enriched from blood (not recorded which). The receptors shown here come from a woman in her 30s who had recovered from COVID-19. Both conserved end residues are part of each CDR3. The order of the fields is clone size, J gene, V gene, D gene, CDR3 protein, CDR3 DNA. D genes are given only for firm matches. Size values are once, few and many counts, or a class for expanded clones, and some rows have none.

>-|TRBJ1-1|TRBV25-1|TRBD1
CASSEFIITGQANTEAFF
TGTGCCAGCAGTGAATTCATCATCACCGGACAGGCGAACACTGAAGCTTTCTTT
>-|TRBJ1-3|TRBV9|-
CASSAGTGNTIYF
TGTGCCAGCAGCGCAGGGACTGGAAACACCATATATTTT
>-|TRBJ1-2|TRBV5-1|-
CASSPTLGTSGYTF
TGCGCCAGCAGCCCCACCCTCGGGACAAGCGGCTACACCTTC
>-|TRBJ2-1|TRBV11-2|TRBD2
CASSPPGGSSYNEQFF
TGTGCCAGCAGCCCACCCGGGGGGAGCTCCTACAATGAGCAGTTCTTC
>-|TRBJ2-7|TRBV7-3|-
CASSLGAGGFDEQYF
TGTGCCAGCAGCTTAGGGGCAGGAGGGTTTGACGAGCAGTACTTC
>-|TRBJ1-5|TRBV7-2|-
CASSSQAGGSNQPQHF
TGTGCCAGCAGCTCCCAAGCCGGGGGAAGCAATCAGCCCCAGCATTTT
>-|TRBJ1-1|TRBV2|TRBD1
CASRTPGQGGEAFF
TGTGCCAGCAGGACTCCGGGACAGGGCGGGGAAGCTTTCTTT
>-|TRBJ2-3|TRBV9|TRBD1
CASSASSGTATDTQYF
TGTGCCAGCAGCGCCTCCTCCGGGACAGCAACAGATACGCAGTATTTT
>-|TRBJ2-7|TRBV7-2|TRBD1
CASSSGQDLTYEQYF
TGTGCCAGCAGCTCCGGACAGGATTTAACCTACGAGCAGTACTTC
>-|TRBJ2-5|TRBV20-1|-
CSPGSQETQYF
TGCAGTCCGGGATCACAAGAGACCCAGTACTTC
>-|TRBJ2-7|TRBV10-3|TRBD1
CAISETTTGGYEQYF
TGTGCCATCAGTGAGACAACGACAGGGGGCTACGAGCAGTACTTC
>-|TRBJ2-1|TRBV7-2|TRBD1
CASRGQGNNEQFF
TGTGCCAGCAGGGGACAGGGAAACAATGAGCAGTTCTTC
>-|TRBJ1-1|TRBV2|-
CASSEYRVGTEAFF
TGTGCCAGCAGTGAGTACAGGGTAGGTACTGAAGCTTTCTTT
>once|TRBJ2-1|TRBV4-1|-
CASRRYNEQFF
TGCGCCAGCAGGAGGTACAATGAGCAGTTCTTC
>-|TRBJ2-6|TRBV25-1|-
CASSDGYSGANVLTF
TGTGCCAGCAGTGACGGGTACTCTGGGGCCAACGTCCTGACTTTC
>-|TRBJ2-3|TRBV6-2/TRBV6-3|TRBD2
CASSYSKGLAATDTQYF
TGTGCCAGCAGTTACTCGAAGGGACTAGCGGCCACAGATACGCAGTATTTT
>-|TRBJ1-6|TRBV18|TRBD1
CASSPDRGQSSPLHF
TGTGCCAGCTCACCCGACAGGGGGCAGAGTTCACCCCTCCACTTT
>-|TRBJ1-5|TRBV7-2|TRBD1
CASSTRTGNQPQHF
TGTGCCAGCAGCACACGGACAGGGAATCAGCCCCAGCATTTT
>-|TRBJ1-1|TRBV4-3|-
CASSQEARAGTEAFF
TGCGCCAGCAGCCAAGAGGCCAGGGCGGGGACTGAAGCTTTCTTT
>few|TRBJ2-3|TRBV7-2|-
CASSLGGSFPYTDTQYF
TGTGCCAGCAGCTTAGGCGGTAGTTTCCCTTACACAGATACGCAGTATTTT
>-|TRBJ1-6|TRBV27|-
CASSRALESPLHF
TGTGCCAGCAGCAGGGCTTTAGAATCACCCCTCCACTTT
>few|TRBJ1-4|TRBV2|-
CAGRFGGERKEKLFF
TGTGCCGGACGCTTCGGGGGGGAACGCAAAGAAAAACTGTTTTTT
>-|TRBJ2-7|TRBV6-2/TRBV6-3|-
CASSYGPGLADEQYF
TGTGCCAGCAGTTACGGGCCGGGACTGGCCGACGAGCAGTACTTC
>-|TRBJ1-3|TRBV15|-
CATSRPYRPGNTIYF
TGTGCCACCAGCAGACCCTATCGTCCCGGAAACACCATATATTTT
>-|TRBJ2-3|TRBV4-3|-
CASSQEGRTDTQYF
TGCGCCAGCAGCCAAGAGGGGCGCACAGATACGCAGTATTTT
>-|TRBJ2-7|TRBV29-1|-
CSVGQDGEQYF
TGCAGCGTTGGGCAGGATGGCGAGCAGTACTTC
>-|TRBJ2-7|TRBV6-2/TRBV6-3|-
CASSYSTRTGSPFYEQYF
TGTGCCAGCAGTTACTCCACCCGCACAGGGTCCCCCTTCTACGAGCAGTACTTC
>-|TRBJ2-5|TRBV4-3|-
CASSQDGRGYQETQYF
TGCGCCAGCAGCCAAGATGGGAGGGGGTACCAAGAGACCCAGTACTTC
>-|TRBJ1-2|TRBV4-3|-
CASSQDFTGNYGYTF
TGCGCCAGCAGCCAAGATTTTACGGGAAACTATGGCTACACCTTC
>few|TRBJ1-1|TRBV2|-
CASTGPNTEAFF
TGTGCCAGCACTGGGCCGAACACTGAAGCTTTCTTT
>-|TRBJ2-7|TRBV11-3|TRBD2
CASSSGLAGGYEQYF
TGTGCCAGCAGCTCCGGACTAGCGGGAGGTTACGAGCAGTACTTC
>-|TRBJ2-3|TRBV4-1|TRBD2
CASSQWQREADTQYF
TGCGCCAGCAGCCAATGGCAGCGGGAGGCAGATACGCAGTATTTT
>-|TRBJ1-3|TRBV30|-
CAWSNGGTGNTIYF
TGTGCCTGGAGTAACGGGGGAACTGGAAACACCATATATTTT
>-|TRBJ1-5|TRBV7-8|-
CASSQQNGQPNQPQHF
TGTGCCAGCAGCCAACAAAACGGACAGCCCAATCAGCCCCAGCATTTT
>-|TRBJ1-1|TRBV7-2|-
CASSPLGNTEAFF
TGTGCCAGCAGCCCCCTCGGGAACACTGAAGCTTTCTTT
>-|TRBJ1-3|TRBV7-9|-
CASSLAGAGPSGNTIYF
TGTGCCAGCAGCTTAGCAGGGGCCGGACCCTCTGGAAACACCATATATTTT
>-|TRBJ2-7|TRBV7-6|-
CASSRGIYSEQYF
TGTGCCAGCAGCCGGGGGATCTATAGCGAGCAGTACTTC
>once|TRBJ2-7|TRBV5-1|TRBD1
CASARDREYEQYF
TGCGCCAGCGCACGGGACAGGGAGTACGAGCAGTACTTC
>-|TRBJ1-3|TRBV5-4|-
CASSASTRVGGNTIYF
TGTGCCAGCAGCGCCTCTACTAGGGTTGGTGGAAACACCATATATTTT
>-|TRBJ1-6|TRBV6-5|TRBD1
CASSPRQGAGSPLHF
TGTGCCAGCAGTCCAAGACAGGGGGCTGGCTCACCCCTCCACTTT
>-|TRBJ1-2|TRBV7-9|-
CASSSQTDYGYTF
TGTGCCAGCAGCTCTCAGACTGACTATGGCTACACCTTC
>-|TRBJ1-1|TRBV3-1/TRBV3-2|-
CASSQDYRDTEAFF
TGTGCCAGCAGCCAAGACTATCGGGACACTGAAGCTTTCTTT
>once|TRBJ1-1|TRBV9|TRBD1
CASSPTLDRGGEAFF
TGTGCCAGCAGCCCTACACTCGACAGGGGAGGTGAAGCTTTCTTT
>-|TRBJ1-1|TRBV7-9|TRBD1
CASSLKDRAGGAFF
TGTGCCAGCAGCTTAAAGGACAGGGCTGGTGGGGCTTTCTTT
>-|TRBJ1-2|TRBV5-4|TRBD1
CASSPGQGSTYGYTF
TGTGCCAGCAGTCCTGGACAGGGTTCCACCTATGGCTACACCTTC
>-|TRBJ2-5|TRBV2|-
CASRDSLGSTQYF
TGTGCCAGCAGGGACAGTCTGGGGTCGACCCAGTACTTC